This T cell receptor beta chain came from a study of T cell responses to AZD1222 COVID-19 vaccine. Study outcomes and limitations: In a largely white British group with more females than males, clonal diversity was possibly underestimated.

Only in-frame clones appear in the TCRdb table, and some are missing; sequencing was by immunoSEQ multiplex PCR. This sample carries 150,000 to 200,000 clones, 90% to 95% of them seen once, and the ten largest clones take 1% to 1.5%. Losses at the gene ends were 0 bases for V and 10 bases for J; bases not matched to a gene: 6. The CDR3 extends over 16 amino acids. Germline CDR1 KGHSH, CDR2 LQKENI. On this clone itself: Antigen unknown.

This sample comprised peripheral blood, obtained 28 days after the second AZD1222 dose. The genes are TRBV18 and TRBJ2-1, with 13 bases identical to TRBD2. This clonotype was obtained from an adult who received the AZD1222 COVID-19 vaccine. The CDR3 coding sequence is TGTGCCAGCTCACCACCAGGACTAGCGGGAGTTCGGGAGCAGTTCTTC. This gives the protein CASSPPGLAGVREQFF.